This T cell receptor beta chain appears in the sequencing data of a study of STAT5B mutations in CD4+ large granular lymphocyte leukemia. Of note for this clone: Its antigen is currently unknown.

TCRdb's table, derived via immunoSEQ multiplex PCR, lists solely in-frame clones and lacks some. Of around 30,000 clones listed, about 77% are singletons. Germline CDR1 is SQVTM and CDR2 is ANQGSEA. The J segment lost 2 bases and the V segment lost 4 bases, leaving 6 bases of the junction unmatched. This CDR3 has 15 residues. Study observations and caveats: Patient CD4-sorted repertoires looked more clonal than healthy CD4+ repertoires, even without putative leukemic clones. 8/27 top patient clones versus 2/35 control clones were TRBV06-family.

The rearrangement uses TRBV29-1 and TRBJ2-3, with 10 bases fitting TRBD2. The sample comprised CD4+ T cells from blood buffy coats. This receptor was identified in a human donor in good health. For the CDR3, the DNA is TGCAGCGTTGTTACTAGCGGGGTTTACACAGATACGCAGTATTTT. Translation: CSVVTSGVYTDTQYF.